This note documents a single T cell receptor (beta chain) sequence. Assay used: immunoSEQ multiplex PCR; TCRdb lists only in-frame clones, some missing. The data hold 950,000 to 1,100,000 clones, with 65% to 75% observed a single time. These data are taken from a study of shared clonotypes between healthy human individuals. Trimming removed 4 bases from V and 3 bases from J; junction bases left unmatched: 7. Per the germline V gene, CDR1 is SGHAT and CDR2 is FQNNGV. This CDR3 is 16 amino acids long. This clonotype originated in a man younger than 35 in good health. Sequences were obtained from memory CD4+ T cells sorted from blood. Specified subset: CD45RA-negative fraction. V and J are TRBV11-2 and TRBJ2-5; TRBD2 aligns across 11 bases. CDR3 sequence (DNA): TGTGCCAGCAGCTCTTTGGGGACTAGCGGCAAAGAGACCCAGTACTTC. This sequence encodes CASSSLGTSGKETQYF.